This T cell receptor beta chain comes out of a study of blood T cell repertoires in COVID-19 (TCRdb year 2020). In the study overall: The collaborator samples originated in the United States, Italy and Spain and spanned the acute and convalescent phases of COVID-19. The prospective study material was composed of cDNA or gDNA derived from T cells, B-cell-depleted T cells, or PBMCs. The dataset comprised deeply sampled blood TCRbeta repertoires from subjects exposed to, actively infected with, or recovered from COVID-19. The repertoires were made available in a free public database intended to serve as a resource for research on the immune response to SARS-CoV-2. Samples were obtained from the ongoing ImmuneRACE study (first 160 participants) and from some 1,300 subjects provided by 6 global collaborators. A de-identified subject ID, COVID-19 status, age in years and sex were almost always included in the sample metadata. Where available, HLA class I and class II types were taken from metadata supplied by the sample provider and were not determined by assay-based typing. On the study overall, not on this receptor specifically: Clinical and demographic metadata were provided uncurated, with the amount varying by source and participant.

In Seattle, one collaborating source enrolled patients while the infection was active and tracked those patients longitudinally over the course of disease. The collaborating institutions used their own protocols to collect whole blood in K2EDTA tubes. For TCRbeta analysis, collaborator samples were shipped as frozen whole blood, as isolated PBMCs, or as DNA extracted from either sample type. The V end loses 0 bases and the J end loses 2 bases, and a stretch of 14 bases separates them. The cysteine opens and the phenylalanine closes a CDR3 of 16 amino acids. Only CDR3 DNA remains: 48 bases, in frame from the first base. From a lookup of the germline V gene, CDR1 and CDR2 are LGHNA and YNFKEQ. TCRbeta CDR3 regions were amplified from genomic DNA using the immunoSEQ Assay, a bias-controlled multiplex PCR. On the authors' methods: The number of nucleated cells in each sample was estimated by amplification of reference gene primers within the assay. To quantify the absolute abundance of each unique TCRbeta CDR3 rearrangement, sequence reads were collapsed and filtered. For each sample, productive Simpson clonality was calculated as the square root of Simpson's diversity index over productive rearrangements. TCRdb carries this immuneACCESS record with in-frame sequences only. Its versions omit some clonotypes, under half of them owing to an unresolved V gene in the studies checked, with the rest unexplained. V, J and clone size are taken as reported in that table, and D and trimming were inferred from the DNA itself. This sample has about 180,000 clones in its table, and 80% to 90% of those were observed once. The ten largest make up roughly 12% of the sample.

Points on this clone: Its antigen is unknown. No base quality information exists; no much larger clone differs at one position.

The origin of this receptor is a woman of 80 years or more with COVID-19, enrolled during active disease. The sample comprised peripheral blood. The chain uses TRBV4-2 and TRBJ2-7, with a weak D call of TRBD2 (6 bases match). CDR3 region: CASSQDLRTTPYEQYF. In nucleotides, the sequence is TGTGCCAGCAGCCAAGATTTGCGGACTACCCCCTACGAGCAGTACTTC.